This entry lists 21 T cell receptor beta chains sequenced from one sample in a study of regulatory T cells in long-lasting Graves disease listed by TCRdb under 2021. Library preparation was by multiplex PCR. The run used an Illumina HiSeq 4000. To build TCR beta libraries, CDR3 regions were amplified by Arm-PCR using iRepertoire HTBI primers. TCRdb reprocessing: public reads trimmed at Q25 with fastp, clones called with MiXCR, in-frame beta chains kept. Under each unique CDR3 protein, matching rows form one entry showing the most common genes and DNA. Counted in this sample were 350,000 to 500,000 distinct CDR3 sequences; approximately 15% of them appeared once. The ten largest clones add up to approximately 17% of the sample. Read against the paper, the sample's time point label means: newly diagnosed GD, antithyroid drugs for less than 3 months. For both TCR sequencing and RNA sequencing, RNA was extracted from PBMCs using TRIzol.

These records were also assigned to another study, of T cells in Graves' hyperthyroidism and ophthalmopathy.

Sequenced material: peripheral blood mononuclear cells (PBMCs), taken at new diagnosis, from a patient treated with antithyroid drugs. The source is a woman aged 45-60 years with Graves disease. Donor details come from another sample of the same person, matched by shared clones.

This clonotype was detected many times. This CDR3 reads CASSVPPGQGRHTQYF. As DNA, the CDR3 is TGTGCCAGCAGTGTGCCCCCGGGACAGGGTAGGCATACGCAGTATTTT. The chain joins TRBV28 to TRBJ2-3; 9 bases fit TRBD1. This CDR3 region has 16 residues. Trimming cost V 5 bases and J 7 bases; bases outside gene matches: 13. CDR1 MDHEN and CDR2 SYDVKM come from the germline V gene.

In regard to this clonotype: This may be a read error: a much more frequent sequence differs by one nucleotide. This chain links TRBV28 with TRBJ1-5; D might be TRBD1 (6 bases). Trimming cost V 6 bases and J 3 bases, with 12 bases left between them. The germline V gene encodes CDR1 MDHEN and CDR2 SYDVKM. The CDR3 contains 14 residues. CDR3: CASRGGQLNQPQHF. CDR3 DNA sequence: TGTGCCAGCAGGGGAGGACAGCTCAATCAGCCCCAGCATTTT. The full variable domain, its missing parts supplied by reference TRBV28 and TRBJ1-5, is DVKVTQSSRYLVKRTGEKVFLECVQDMDHENMFWYRQDPGLGLRLIYFSYDVKMKEKGDIPEGYSVSREKKERFSLILESASTNQTSMYLCASRGGQLNQPQHFGDGTRLSIL.

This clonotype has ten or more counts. The CDR3 coding sequence is TGCGCCAGCAGCTTGGGAGACGAAGGGGCCAATGGCTACACCTTC. As protein: CASSLGDEGANGYTF. V gene TRBV5-1 combines with J gene TRBJ1-2; maybe TRBD1 (5 bases). Germline V gene sequence: CDR1 SGHRS, CDR2 YFSETQ. Trimming cost V 0 bases and J 6 bases, with 15 bases left between them. This CDR3 is built from 15 residues.

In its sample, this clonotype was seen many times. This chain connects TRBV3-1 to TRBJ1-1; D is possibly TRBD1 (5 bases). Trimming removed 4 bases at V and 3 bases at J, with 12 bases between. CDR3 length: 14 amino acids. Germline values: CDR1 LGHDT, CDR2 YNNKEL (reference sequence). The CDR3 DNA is TGTGCCAGCAGCCGTCGACAGCGACACACTGAAGCTTTCTTT. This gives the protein CASSRRQRHTEAFF.

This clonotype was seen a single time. The CDR3 nucleotides are TGTGCCAGTAGTATAGGAAAAAGGGCGGGACTAGCGGATTCCTCCTACGAGCAGTACTTC. Its translation: CASSIGKRAGLADSSYEQYF. The chain employs TRBV19 and TRBJ2-7; 11 bases are shared with TRBD2. The CDR3 sequence is 20 residues long. CDR1 is LNHDA, CDR2 SQIVND, per germline (reference sequence). V lost 1 base to trimming and J lost 0 bases; unmatched junction nucleotides: 14.

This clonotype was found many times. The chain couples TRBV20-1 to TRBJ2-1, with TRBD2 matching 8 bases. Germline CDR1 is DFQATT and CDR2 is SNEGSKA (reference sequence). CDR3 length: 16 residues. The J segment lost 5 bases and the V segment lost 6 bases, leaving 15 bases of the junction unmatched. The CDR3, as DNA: TGCAGTGCCCCCCCCACTGCCGGGAGGGAAAACAATGAGCAGTTCTTC. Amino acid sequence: CSAPPTAGRENNEQFF.

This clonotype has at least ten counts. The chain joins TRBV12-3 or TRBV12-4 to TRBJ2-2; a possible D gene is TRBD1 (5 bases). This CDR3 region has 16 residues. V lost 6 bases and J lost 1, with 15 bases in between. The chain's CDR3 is CASSRIITGNTGELFF. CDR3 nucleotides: TGTGCCAGCAGCCGCATTATTACAGGGAACACCGGGGAGCTGTTTTTT.

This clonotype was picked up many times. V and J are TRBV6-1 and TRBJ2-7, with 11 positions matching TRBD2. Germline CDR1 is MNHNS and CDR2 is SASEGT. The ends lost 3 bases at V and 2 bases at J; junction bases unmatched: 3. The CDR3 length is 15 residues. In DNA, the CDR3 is TGTGCCAGCAGTGAGGGACTAGCGGAGACCTACGAGCAGTACTTC. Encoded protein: CASSEGLAETYEQYF.

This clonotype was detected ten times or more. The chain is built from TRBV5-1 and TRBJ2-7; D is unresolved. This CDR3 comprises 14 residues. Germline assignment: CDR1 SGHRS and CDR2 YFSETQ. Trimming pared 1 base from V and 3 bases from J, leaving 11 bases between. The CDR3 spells CASSLSGWVYEQYF. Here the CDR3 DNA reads TGCGCCAGCAGCTTGTCAGGATGGGTCTACGAGCAGTACTTC.

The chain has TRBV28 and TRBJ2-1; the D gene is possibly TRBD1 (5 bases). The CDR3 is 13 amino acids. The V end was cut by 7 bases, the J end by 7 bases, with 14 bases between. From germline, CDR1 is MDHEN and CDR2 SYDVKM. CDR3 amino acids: CASTLGQKNEQFF. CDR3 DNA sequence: TGTGCCAGCACCCTGGGGCAGAAGAATGAGCAGTTCTTC.

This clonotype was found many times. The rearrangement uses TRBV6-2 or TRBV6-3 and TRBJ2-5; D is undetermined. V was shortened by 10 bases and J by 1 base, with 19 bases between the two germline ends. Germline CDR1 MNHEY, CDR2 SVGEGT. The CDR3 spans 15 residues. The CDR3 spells CAIQPLTDLQETQYF. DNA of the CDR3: TGTGCCATCCAACCTCTTACAGACCTCCAAGAGACCCAGTACTTC.

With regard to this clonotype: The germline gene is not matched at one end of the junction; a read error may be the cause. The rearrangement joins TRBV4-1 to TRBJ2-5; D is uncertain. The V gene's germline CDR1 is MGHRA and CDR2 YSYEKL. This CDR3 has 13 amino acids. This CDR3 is CASSQAPSETQYF. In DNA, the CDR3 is TGTGCCAGCAGCCAAGCTCCATCGGAGACCCAGTACTTC.

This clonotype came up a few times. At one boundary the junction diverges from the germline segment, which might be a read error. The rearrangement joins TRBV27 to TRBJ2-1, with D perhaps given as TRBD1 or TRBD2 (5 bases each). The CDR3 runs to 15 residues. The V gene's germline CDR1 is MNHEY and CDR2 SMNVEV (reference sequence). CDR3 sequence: CAGSLTRRGDYEQFF. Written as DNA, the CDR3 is TGTGCCGGCAGTTTGACCCGCCGGGGCGACTATGAGCAGTTCTTC.

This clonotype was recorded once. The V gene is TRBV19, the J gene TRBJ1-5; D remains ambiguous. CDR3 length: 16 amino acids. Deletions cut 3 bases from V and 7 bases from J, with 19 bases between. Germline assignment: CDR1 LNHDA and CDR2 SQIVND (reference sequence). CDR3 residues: CASSIGYIQVGQPQHF. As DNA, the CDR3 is TGTGCCAGTAGTATTGGCTACATCCAGGTTGGCCAGCCCCAGCATTTT.

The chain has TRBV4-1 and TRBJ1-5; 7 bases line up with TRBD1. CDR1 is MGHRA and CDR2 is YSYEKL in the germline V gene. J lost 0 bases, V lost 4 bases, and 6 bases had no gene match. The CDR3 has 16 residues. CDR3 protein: CASSLRTGLSNQPQHF. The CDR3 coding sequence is TGCGCCAGCAGCCTCCGGACAGGCCTTAGCAATCAGCCCCAGCATTTT.

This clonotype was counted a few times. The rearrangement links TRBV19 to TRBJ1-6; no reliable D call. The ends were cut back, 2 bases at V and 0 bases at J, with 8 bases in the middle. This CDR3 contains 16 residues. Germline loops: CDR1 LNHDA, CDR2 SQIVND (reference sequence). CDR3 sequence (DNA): TGTGCCAGTAGTATACGACGGGACTCCTATAATTCACCCCTCCACTTT. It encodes CASSIRRDSYNSPLHF.

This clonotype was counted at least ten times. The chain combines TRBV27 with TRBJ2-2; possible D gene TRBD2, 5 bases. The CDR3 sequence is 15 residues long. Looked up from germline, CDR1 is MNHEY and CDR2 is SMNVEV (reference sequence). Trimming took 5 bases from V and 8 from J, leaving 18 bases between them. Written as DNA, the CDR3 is TGTGCCAGCAGTCCATCACCCTTAGCGCCGGGGGAGCTGTTTTTT. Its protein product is CASSPSPLAPGELFF.

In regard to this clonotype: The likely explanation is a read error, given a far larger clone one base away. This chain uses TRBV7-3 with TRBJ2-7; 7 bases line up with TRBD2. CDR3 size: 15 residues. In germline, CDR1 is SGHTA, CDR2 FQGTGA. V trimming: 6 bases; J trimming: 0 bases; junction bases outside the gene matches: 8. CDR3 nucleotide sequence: TGTGCCAGCAGTTTCGAGCGGGACGGCTCCTACGAGCAGTACTTC. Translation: CASSFERDGSYEQYF.

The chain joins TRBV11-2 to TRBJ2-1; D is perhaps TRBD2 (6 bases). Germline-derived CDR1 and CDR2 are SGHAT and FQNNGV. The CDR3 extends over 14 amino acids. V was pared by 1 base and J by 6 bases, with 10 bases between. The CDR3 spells CASSLGLGPNEQFF. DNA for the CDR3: TGTGCCAGCAGCTTAGGACTAGGTCCCAATGAGCAGTTCTTC.

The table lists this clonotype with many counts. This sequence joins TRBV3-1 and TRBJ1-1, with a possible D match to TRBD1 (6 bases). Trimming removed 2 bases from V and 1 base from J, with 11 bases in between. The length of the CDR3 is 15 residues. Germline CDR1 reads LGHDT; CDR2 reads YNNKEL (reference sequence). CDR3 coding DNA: TGTGCCAGCAGCCAACTACCGGGACAGAACACTGAAGCTTTCTTT. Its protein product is CASSQLPGQNTEAFF.

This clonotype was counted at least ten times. In DNA form, the CDR3 reads TGTGCCATCAGTGAGGGGGGACAGGCGGTTGGGTCCCAGCATTTT. It yields the protein CAISEGGQAVGSQHF. The rearrangement uses TRBV10-3 and TRBJ1-5, with TRBD1 identical over 8 bases. The CDR3 totals 15 residues. CDR1 and CDR2 from the germline V gene are ENHRY and SYGVKD. The V gene end was trimmed by 2 bases and the J gene end by 11 bases; junction bases not matched to a gene: 11.